The 31 T cell receptor beta chains listed next were all sequenced from one sample in a study of shared clonotypes between healthy human individuals. Libraries were prepared by immunoSEQ multiplex PCR; TCRdb keeps only in-frame clonotypes and omits some of them. The table includes 2 million to 2.5 million clones, under 97% detected once. Input material: naive CD4+ T cells sorted from blood. Subset indicated: CD45RA+ positively selected. Receptors were obtained from a man in his late teens or twenties in good health.

The chain uses TRBV2 and TRBJ1-1, with 7 positions matching TRBD1. Germline loops: CDR1 SNHLY, CDR2 FYNNEI. This CDR3 comprises 17 residues. Trimming cost V 5 bases and J 0 bases; bases outside gene matches: 12. The CDR3 DNA sequence: TGTGCCAGCAGTATTGATTGGGGGACAGCTGTGAACACTGAAGCTTTCTTT. Encoded protein: CASSIDWGTAVNTEAFF.

This chain uses TRBV5-4 with TRBJ2-3; D is possibly TRBD1 (5 bases). The ends were cut back, 6 bases at V and 0 bases at J, with 17 bases in the middle. CDR1 is SGHNT and CDR2 is YYREEE in the germline V gene (reference sequence). The CDR3 contains 16 residues. CDR3: CASTLGVHRSTDTQYF. In nucleotides, the CDR3 is TGTGCCAGCACTCTAGGGGTCCACAGGAGCACAGATACGCAGTATTTT.

The chain recombines TRBV5-1 with TRBJ2-7; the D gene is possibly TRBD1 (5 bases). V was cut by 5 bases and J by 1 base, with 16 bases left in between. CDR3 size: 15 residues. The germline gives CDR1 SGHRS, CDR2 YFSETQ. The CDR3 DNA is TGCGCCAGCAGTCATGGGCAGGGTGGGTCCTACGAGCAGTACTTC. The encoded protein is CASSHGQGGSYEQYF.

This rearrangement joins TRBV30 to TRBJ2-5; D is possibly TRBD1 (6 bases). Trimming stripped 2 bases from V and 5 bases from J, with 18 bases between. This CDR3 spans 15 amino acids. Germline lookup yields CDR1 GTSNPN and CDR2 SVGIG (reference sequence). The CDR3 spells CAWSTAQGLGETQYF. For the CDR3, the DNA is TGTGCCTGGAGTACCGCTCAGGGGCTGGGGGAGACCCAGTACTTC. Drawing the rest from reference TRBV30 and TRBJ2-5, the complete variable domain is SQTIHQWPATLVQPVGSPLSLECTVEGTSNPNLYWYRQAAGRGLQLLFYSVGIGQISSEVPQNLSASRPQDRQFILSSKKLLLSDSGFYLCAWSTAQGLGETQYFGPGTRLLVL.

The chain employs TRBV6-5 and TRBJ2-3; unclear D gene. V dropped 7 bases and J dropped 6 bases, with 11 bases sitting between them. Germline CDR1 reads MNHEY; CDR2 reads SVGAGI. CDR3 length equals 12 residues. The CDR3 loop reads CASKTTTDTQYF. CDR3 nucleotides: TGTGCCAGCAAGACAACAACGGATACGCAGTATTTT.

To note about this clone: The sample carries other DNA sequences with the same CDR3. This chain links TRBV4-1 with TRBJ2-7; the match to TRBD2 covers 8 bases. Trimming at V came to 1 base and at J to 1 base, leaving 6 bases not matched to a gene. Germline assignment: CDR1 MGHRA and CDR2 YSYEKL. This CDR3 contains 16 residues. CDR3 DNA sequence: TGCGCCAGCAGCCAAGTGGGGTTAGCGGGGTCCTACGAGCAGTACTTC. Its translation: CASSQVGLAGSYEQYF.

This chain connects TRBV28 to TRBJ1-4; D remains unclear. V lost 2 bases and J lost 10, with 17 bases in between. CDR1 MDHEN and CDR2 SYDVKM come from the germline V gene. This CDR3 spans 15 amino acids. The CDR3 DNA is TGTGCCAGCAGTTTAAGGTCCCGAAAGGAGGGAAAACTGTTTTTT. This gives the protein CASSLRSRKEGKLFF.

As concerns this clone: Other DNA sequences of this sample code for an identical CDR3. Here the CDR3 reads CASSSGHTNTGELFF. Here the CDR3 DNA reads TGCGCCAGCAGCTCGGGACACACGAACACCGGGGAGCTGTTTTTT. V and J are TRBV5-1 and TRBJ2-2, with D perhaps matching TRBD1 (6 bases). V was trimmed by 3 bases and J by 0 bases, leaving 9 bases between them. This CDR3 is built from 15 residues. Germline V CDR1 and CDR2: SGHRS, YFSETQ.

The J gene is TRBJ2-2, the V gene TRBV5-1; 10 nucleotides line up with TRBD1. The V gene end was trimmed by 4 bases and the J gene end by 3 bases; junction bases not matched to a gene: 3. This CDR3 has 15 residues. The germline V gene has CDR1 SGHRS and CDR2 YFSETQ. As DNA, the CDR3 is TGCGCCAGCAGCCCGGACAGGGGGGACACCGGGGAGCTGTTTTTT. Protein product: CASSPDRGDTGELFF. Full variable domain (outside the CDR3, taken from reference TRBV5-1 and TRBJ2-2): KAGVTQTPRYLIKTRGQQVTLSCSPISGHRSVSWYQQTPGQGLQFLFEYFSETQRNKGNFPGRFSGRQFSNSRSEMNVSTLELGDSALYLCASSPDRGDTGELFFGEGSRLTVL.

This clone showed up just once. The chain has TRBV19 and TRBJ2-7; D possibly corresponds to TRBD2 (6 bases). With 4 bases removed from V and 6 bases from J, the gap between germline ends came to 19 bases. Looked up from germline, CDR1 is LNHDA and CDR2 is SQIVND (reference sequence). The CDR3 runs to 15 residues. This CDR3 reads CASSKVGGASGEQYF. CDR3 DNA: TGTGCCAGTAGTAAGGTCGGAGGGGCCTCAGGCGAGCAGTACTTC.

Of note for this clone: This specimen includes other DNA sequences encoding the same CDR3. The rearrangement links TRBV7-2 to TRBJ2-7; TRBD2 matches at 10 bases. Unmatched junction bases numbered 5, after V lost 2 bases and J lost 4 bases. There are 15 residues in the CDR3. Germline-derived CDR1 and CDR2 are SGHTA and FQGNSA. CDR3 region: CASSLLAGVGYEQYF. The CDR3 DNA sequence: TGTGCCAGCAGCTTACTAGCGGGAGTGGGTTACGAGCAGTACTTC.

About this clone: The same CDR3 can be traced to other DNA sequences in this sample. The V gene is TRBV10-3, the J gene TRBJ2-3; D is unclear. Deletions cut 2 bases from V and 0 bases from J, with 6 bases between. The CDR3 has 14 residues. CDR1 and CDR2 (germline): ENHRY, SYGVKD. The CDR3 sequence: CAISEGRSTDTQYF. CDR3 nucleotide sequence: TGTGCCATCAGTGAGGGCAGGAGCACAGATACGCAGTATTTT.

Only one count was recorded for this clone. V usage is TRBV25-1 and J usage is TRBJ2-1, with D hard to call. Between the trimmed V and J ends, which lost 1 base and 6 bases, there was a span of 4 bases. The length of the CDR3 is 12 residues. Looked up from germline, CDR1 is MGHDK and CDR2 is SYGVNS. DNA for the CDR3: TGTGCCAGCAGTGAATTGGGCAATGAGCAGTTCTTC. It yields the protein CASSELGNEQFF.

The chain recombines TRBV6-1 with TRBJ1-3; weak D call: TRBD1 (6 bases). V was clipped by 4 bases and J by 0 bases, with 16 bases between them. The CDR3 consists of 17 residues. Germline V CDR1 and CDR2: MNHNS, SASEGT. CDR3 loop: CASSVDRSMNSGNTIYF. The CDR3 coding sequence is TGTGCCAGCAGTGTTGACAGGTCTATGAACTCTGGAAACACCATATATTTT.

This chain links TRBV27 with TRBJ2-3; D call uncertain. The CDR3 contains 12 residues. The germline gives CDR1 MNHEY, CDR2 SMNVEV (reference sequence). V was clipped by 8 bases and J by 6 bases, with 12 bases between them. In nucleotides, the CDR3 is TGTGCCAGCCGATCGGTGACTGATACGCAGTATTTT. It codes for CASRSVTDTQYF.

This chain connects TRBV6-6 to TRBJ2-5; 11 bases fit TRBD2. V shed 7 bases and J 5 bases; nucleotides not matched to a gene: 6. CDR3 length: 14 amino acids. Germline V gene lookup returns CDR1 MNHNY and CDR2 SVGAGI (reference sequence). The CDR3 DNA reads as TGTGCCAGCAACCTTAGCGGGGGGGCGGAGACCCAGTACTTC. It translates to CASNLSGGAETQYF.

This clone appeared once. This chain connects TRBV7-2 to TRBJ1-2; 10 positions match TRBD1. CDR3 length: 14 amino acids. The germline V gene encodes CDR1 SGHTA and CDR2 FQGNSA. Unmatched junction bases numbered 1, after V lost 0 bases and J lost 6 bases. The CDR3 loop is CASSLAGTGDGYTF. The DNA of the CDR3 is TGTGCCAGCAGCTTAGCCGGGACAGGGGATGGCTACACCTTC. Complete variable domain (other parts from reference TRBV7-2 and TRBJ1-2): GAGVSQSPSNKVTEKGKDVELRCDPISGHTALYWYRQSLGQGLEFLIYFQGNSAPDKSGLPSDRFSAERTGGSVSTLTIQRTQQEDSAVYLCASSLAGTGDGYTFGSGTRLTVV.

J is TRBJ1-4 and V is TRBV6-5, with 7 bases identical to TRBD1. Trimming cost V 6 bases and J 4 bases; bases outside gene matches: 5. Germline-derived CDR1 and CDR2 are MNHEY and SVGAGI. The CDR3 totals 14 residues. CDR3 DNA: TGTGCCAGCAGGGGGACAGCAATTAATGAAAAACTGTTTTTT. Amino acids: CASRGTAINEKLFF.

The J gene is TRBJ2-5, the V gene TRBV5-1; 11 bases fit TRBD2. V gave up 3 bases and J gave up 5 bases; unmatched junction bases: 6. Germline V gene lookup returns CDR1 SGHRS and CDR2 YFSETQ. The CDR3 extends over 15 amino acids. CDR3 nucleotides: TGCGCCAGCAGCTCTAGCGGGGGGCCGAGGGAGACCCAGTACTTC. Protein sequence: CASSSSGGPRETQYF.

The chain combines TRBV6-6 with TRBJ2-7, with 8 positions matching TRBD2. V dropped 0 bases and J dropped 6; count of bases not matched to a gene: 10. The CDR3 is made up of 16 amino acids. Germline V gene sequence: CDR1 MNHNY, CDR2 SVGAGI (reference sequence). CDR3 sequence reads: CASSYSASGSPLEQYF. CDR3 nucleotide sequence: TGTGCCAGCAGTTACTCGGCCAGCGGGAGCCCTCTCGAGCAGTACTTC.

The chain is built from TRBV9 and TRBJ2-1; 13 bases are shared with TRBD2. The CDR3 has 17 amino acids. With 4 bases clipped from V and 0 bases from J, the junction kept 4 bases outside the gene matches. Germline CDR1 SGDLS, CDR2 YYNGEE. CDR3 sequence (DNA): TGTGCCAGCAGCTTACTAGCGGGAGGGAGCTCCTACAATGAGCAGTTCTTC. Its protein is CASSLLAGGSSYNEQFF. The entire variable domain, with the rest obtained from reference TRBV9 and TRBJ2-1, is as follows: DSGVTQTPKHLITATGQRVTLRCSPRSGDLSVYWYQQSLDQGLQFLIQYYNGEERAKGNILERFSAQQFPDLHSELNLSSLELGDSALYFCASSLLAGGSSYNEQFFGPGTRLTVL.

This sequence joins TRBV18 and TRBJ1-1; D gene uncertain. Trimming pared 5 bases from V and 5 bases from J, leaving 15 bases between. The CDR3 has 14 amino acids. CDR1 and CDR2 from the germline V gene are KGHSH and LQKENI. The CDR3 DNA reads as TGTGCCAGCTCAGAATCGGCCGGGCGGACTGAAGCTTTCTTT. This translates into CASSESAGRTEAFF.

This sequence joins TRBV7-2 and TRBJ1-6; D gene unclear. The CDR3 sequence is 13 residues long. CDR1 and CDR2 (germline): SGHTA, FQGNSA. Trimming took off 7 bases at V and 0 bases at J, with 4 bases between the two ends. Here the CDR3 DNA reads TGTGCCAGCACCGACTCCTATAATTCACCCCTCCACTTT. Encoded protein: CASTDSYNSPLHF.

This sequence joins TRBV11-3 and TRBJ2-3; D perhaps matches TRBD2 (6 bases). V gave up 4 bases and J gave up 6 bases, with 17 bases separating them. Germline loops: CDR1 SGHNT, CDR2 YENEEA. This CDR3 contains 15 residues. This chain's CDR3 is CASSSGLGPVDTQYF. The CDR3 nucleotides are TGTGCCAGCAGCTCGGGACTTGGGCCGGTTGATACGCAGTATTTT.

As to this clone: Other DNA sequences within the sample encode an identical CDR3. This chain links TRBV19 with TRBJ1-5; D is ambiguous. Trimming removed 1 base from V and 0 bases from J, with 4 bases in between. Per the germline V gene, CDR1 is LNHDA and CDR2 is SQIVND (reference sequence). This CDR3 comprises 14 residues. In DNA, the CDR3 is TGTGCCAGTAGTATAGGAGTTAGCAATCAGCCCCAGCATTTT. It is translated as CASSIGVSNQPQHF.

The chain couples TRBV29-1 to TRBJ2-5; no reliable D call. CDR1 and CDR2 from the germline V gene are SQVTM and ANQGSEA. The CDR3 runs to 14 residues. V gave up 7 bases and J gave up 1 base, with 16 bases separating them. CDR3 nucleotide sequence: TGCAGCGCAATACATGGGTCAGCCCAAGAGACCCAGTACTTC. It specifies CSAIHGSAQETQYF.

This clone was recorded once. The genes are TRBV21-1 and TRBJ1-5. TRBV21-1 is described as a pseudogene. CDR3 length: 14 residues. DNA of the CDR3: TGTGCCAGGGGCCGGGGGCGGTGCAATCAGCCCCAGCATTTT. This translates into CARGRGRCNQPQHF.

This clone appeared once. This sequence joins TRBV4-1 and TRBJ2-7; 11 bases match TRBD1. CDR1 and CDR2 (germline): MGHRA, YSYEKL. Trimming cost V 3 bases and J 3 bases; bases outside gene matches: 10. The CDR3 is 17 residues long. CDR3 amino acids: CASSHVSSGTGGYEQYF. CDR3 DNA sequence: TGCGCCAGCAGCCACGTCAGTTCCGGGACAGGGGGCTACGAGCAGTACTTC.

J is TRBJ1-2 and V is TRBV4-1; unclear D gene. V lost 1 base and J lost 4, with 13 bases in between. Per the germline V gene, CDR1 is MGHRA and CDR2 is YSYEKL. CDR3 length: 15 residues. CDR3 nucleotide sequence: TGCGCCAGCAGCCAAGGGGAGAACCTCCGCTATGGCTACACCTTC. Its translation is CASSQGENLRYGYTF.

V gene TRBV19 combines with J gene TRBJ1-2, with a weak D call TRBD1 (5 bases). The CDR3 has 14 residues. Per germline, CDR1 LNHDA and CDR2 SQIVND (reference sequence). Trimming shortened V by 0 bases and J by 2 bases, and 7 bases separated the two germline ends. CDR3 sequence: CASSIEHRNYGYTF. The CDR3 bases are TGTGCCAGTAGTATAGAGCACAGGAACTATGGCTACACCTTC.

The V call is TRBV7-9, the J call TRBJ1-1; D is perhaps TRBD1 (5 bases). The CDR3 runs to 12 residues. CDR1 and CDR2 (germline): SEHNR, FQNEAQ (reference sequence). The germline V and J ends were trimmed by 8 bases and 0 bases, with 7 bases remaining between them. Written as DNA, the CDR3 is TGTGCCAGCGGGGCCCTGAACACTGAAGCTTTCTTT. Protein sequence: CASGALNTEAFF.